This record looks at one T cell receptor beta chain sequence and its context. Libraries were prepared by immunoSEQ multiplex PCR; TCRdb keeps only in-frame clonotypes and omits some of them. The sample shows fewer than 90,000 clones, 75% to 90% of them seen only once. Peripheral blood came from all dose cohorts at three timepoints. These data are taken from a study of OX40 agonist ivuxolimab in advanced cancers. Per the germline V gene, CDR1 is KGHSH and CDR2 is LQKENI. V lost 4 bases and J lost 2, with 14 bases in between. The CDR3 loop spans 15 amino acids. The sample consisted of CD4+ or CD8+ T cells sorted from blood, taken in a trial of the OX40 agonist ivuxolimab. The sequence was obtained from an adult with an advanced solid tumor such as melanoma, head and neck, liver or kidney cancer. J is TRBJ1-2 and V is TRBV18; weak D call: TRBD1 (5 bases). CDR3 region: CASSQGVKGNYGYTF. The CDR3 DNA follows: TGTGCCAGCTCACAAGGGGTAAAGGGAAACTATGGCTACACCTTC.